This TCR beta chain was captured in a study of Tregs in tolerant kidney transplant recipients (dated by TCRdb to between 2017 and 2020). Concerning the study at large: The transplants used related donors along with nonmyeloablative bone marrow transplantation, and in the human trials mixed chimerism was transient. TCRbeta sequencing was used in the study to identify donor-specific regulatory T cells before combined kidney and bone marrow transplantation, and the identified cells were then tracked after transplant. The paper as a whole reports these results and caveats: For some patients, the PCR primers changed as time went on, which meant samples from those patients could not be compared with one another at the nucleotide level. The most biologically relevant and donor-specific TCRbeta repertoire appeared to be identified by expanding Tregs with activated donor B cells. In tolerant patients, the expansion of donor-specific Tregs was greater than global Treg expansion, suggesting that the expansion was antigen-driven rather than nonspecific. Although technical replication error seemed to be minimal, the question of biological reproducibility was not addressed directly. The study was constrained by small patient numbers, and validation of the findings is required in larger populations and under other immunosuppression protocols.

The sample's time point label, decoded: blood sample drawn before combined kidney and bone marrow transplant. Unstimulated Tregs (CD4+CD25+CD127-), CD4+ non-Tregs (CD4+CD25-), CD4 and CD8 cells were FACS-sorted from thawed PBMCs. The patients were several recipients of combined kidney and bone marrow transplants from the ITN036ST trial, and samples were available only from these trial subjects. Healthy control blood was processed by Ficoll density gradient to PBMCs and cryopreserved; patient PBMCs were collected before and after transplant. Points on this clone: The specificity of this receptor is unknown. The observed sequence ends 3 residues before the CDR3 terminus, with the missing tail filled in from the germline J gene.

Trimmed from V: 4 bases; trimmed from J: 0 bases; junction bases lacking a gene match: 4. Spanning cysteine to phenylalanine, the CDR3 consists of 15 amino acids. Of the CDR3's DNA, 36 bases were read; they are in frame from base 1. Looking up the germline V gene (reference sequence) yields CDR1 LNHDA and CDR2 SQIVND. Genomic DNA was extracted from sorted cells with the QIAGEN DNeasy Blood and Tissue Kit for TCRbeta CDR3 sequencing. Through immunoSEQ, high-throughput TCRbeta CDR3 sequencing was done commercially, including PCR amplification with internal controls and bias correction. The original pipeline was this. Unique productive TCRbeta sequences were defined by CDR3 nucleotide sequence where primers matched, otherwise by CDR3 amino acid sequence with Vbeta and Jbeta genes. To correct for sorting error, sequences found in more than one sorted population at a frequency ratio of 2:1 or less were discarded, and the remaining shared sequences were assigned to the population with the higher frequency. A sequence counted as donor-reactive if, in CFSE-low cells, the sequence had a frequency of at least 0.01% and was expanded at least 5-fold compared with unstimulated cells. Jensen-Shannon divergence, calculated on the top 100 TCRbeta sequences ranked by frequency, was used to quantify repertoire divergence. When a sample had multiple sequencing runs, each run was corrected for sorting error separately and the runs were then pooled. Here the immuneACCESS table is served through TCRdb, limited to in-frame sequences with V and J called. Missing clones are a known gap in these copies; in checked studies unresolved V genes cover under half, and the rest lacks a known reason. V and J calls and clone size are given by that table; D and trimming were obtained from the DNA. The sample table on file contains under 35,000 clones. Roughly an eighth of the sample is taken by the ten largest.

This receptor was taken from a human donor who received a combined kidney and bone marrow transplant. The starting material was CD8+ T cells from blood, obtained before the transplant. In this chain, TRBV19 is recombined with TRBJ2-7, and 9 junctional nucleotides match TRBD2. CDR3 region: CASSTLSGSSYEQYF. The sequenced CDR3 bases are TGTGCCAGTAGTACACTTAGCGGGAGCTCCTACGAG.